Below, 30 T cell receptor beta chains from the same sample are listed, as sequenced in a study of shared clonotypes between healthy human individuals. Some clones are missing from TCRdb's copy, which holds only in-frame ones; the method was immunoSEQ multiplex PCR. The table lists more than 1.2 million clones, 98% to 99% of them singletons. Sequenced input: naive CD4+ T cells sorted from blood. Subset noted: CD45RA+ positively selected. The receptors here all came from a man aged 25-45 years in good health.

The J gene is TRBJ1-4, the V gene TRBV19; a weak D match, TRBD1 (5 bases). CDR3 length: 19 amino acids. Trimming pared 4 bases from V and 2 bases from J, leaving 23 bases between. CDR1 is LNHDA and CDR2 is SQIVND in the germline V gene (reference sequence). CDR3 loop: CASSKTGTPMVSTNEKLFF. As DNA, the CDR3 is TGTGCCAGTAGTAAAACCGGGACCCCGATGGTATCGACTAATGAAAAACTGTTTTTT. Variable domain in full (rest from reference TRBV19 and TRBJ1-4): DGGITQSPKYLFRKEGQNVTLSCEQNLNHDAMYWYRQDPGQGLRLIYYSQIVNDFQKGDIAEGYSVSREKKESFPLTVTSAQKNPTAFYLCASSKTGTPMVSTNEKLFFGSGTQLSVL.

This chain joins TRBV19 and TRBJ1-1, with D perhaps matching TRBD1 (5 bases). The V gene lost 5 bases and the J gene lost 1 base, with 14 bases spanning the gap. CDR3 length: 15 amino acids. The germline V gene encodes CDR1 LNHDA and CDR2 SQIVND (reference sequence). Written as DNA, the CDR3 is TGTGCCAGTAGTCTTTCAGGGTTAAAGAACACTGAAGCTTTCTTT. Its protein product is CASSLSGLKNTEAFF.

The J gene is TRBJ2-3, the V gene TRBV11-3; 14 nucleotides align to TRBD2. The CDR3 loop spans 16 amino acids. V gave up 1 base and J gave up 10 bases; unmatched junction bases: 7. The germline V gene has CDR1 SGHNT and CDR2 YENEEA. CDR3 nucleotide sequence: TGTGCCAGCAGCTTAGGAGGGACTAGCGGGAGTGTGGCGCAGTATTTT. Its protein product is CASSLGGTSGSVAQYF.

V usage is TRBV5-8 and J usage is TRBJ2-7, with TRBD2 matching over 10 bases. Trimming took 4 bases from V and 5 from J; bases not matched to a gene: 9. Germline assignment: CDR1 SGHTS and CDR2 YDEGEE. The CDR3 covers 15 residues. This chain's CDR3 is CASSQKALAGDEQYF. For the CDR3, the DNA is TGTGCCAGCAGCCAAAAGGCGCTAGCGGGGGACGAGCAGTACTTC.

The V call is TRBV5-1, the J call TRBJ2-2, with D possibly called TRBD1 or TRBD2 (5 bases each). Germline V lookup: CDR1 SGHRS, CDR2 YFSETQ. The V end was cut by 0 bases, the J end by 7 bases, with 13 bases between. CDR3 size: 15 residues. The CDR3 sequence: CASSLAGQGDGELFF. The CDR3 DNA is TGCGCCAGCAGCTTGGCCGGGCAGGGAGACGGGGAGCTGTTTTTT.

This clone was found once. The gene calls are TRBV11-3 and TRBJ2-1, with a weak D call TRBD1 (6 bases). V was trimmed by 2 bases and J by 8 bases, leaving 16 bases between them. The CDR3 spans 15 residues. CDR1 and CDR2 from the germline V gene are SGHNT and YENEEA. The CDR3: CASSLSVEWGHEQFF. DNA for the CDR3: TGTGCCAGCAGCTTATCTGTCGAGTGGGGGCATGAGCAGTTCTTC.

The chain joins TRBV6-5 to TRBJ2-7; 7 bases are a match to TRBD1. From germline, CDR1 is MNHEY and CDR2 SVGAGI. V was clipped by 2 bases and J by 4 bases; unmatched bases: 5. CDR3 length: 14 residues. The CDR3 bases are TGTGCCAGCAGTTACCGAGGGGGCACGTACGAGCAGTACTTC. This encodes CASSYRGGTYEQYF.

The chain links TRBV2 to TRBJ2-4; unclear D gene. Looked up from germline, CDR1 is SNHLY and CDR2 is FYNNEI. The CDR3 covers 12 residues. V lost 6 bases and J lost 6, with 9 bases in between. The CDR3 here is CASSSERNIQYF. In DNA form, the CDR3 reads TGTGCCAGCAGCTCCGAGAGAAACATTCAGTACTTC.

The chain employs TRBV28 and TRBJ1-5; D possibly corresponds to TRBD1 (5 bases). V was clipped by 1 base and J by 2 bases, with 30 bases between them. CDR3 length: 22 amino acids. The germline V gene has CDR1 MDHEN and CDR2 SYDVKM. The CDR3 DNA sequence: TGTGCCAGCAGTTTATTTTCCAAGTCGCGAGGGGTGTCTCATCATGGCAATCAGCCCCAGCATTTT. Its protein product is CASSLFSKSRGVSHHGNQPQHF.

The V gene is TRBV27, the J gene TRBJ2-7, with D unresolved. Per the germline V gene, CDR1 is MNHEY and CDR2 is SMNVEV (reference sequence). CDR3 length: 13 residues. Between the trimmed V and J ends, which lost 3 bases and 3 bases, there was a span of 9 bases. In nucleotides, the CDR3 is TGTGCCAGCAGTTTCGTCTCGGGCTACGAGCAGTACTTC. Translation: CASSFVSGYEQYF.

V gene TRBV28 combines with J gene TRBJ1-1; maybe TRBD1 (6 bases). V lost 4 bases and J 7 bases, leaving 16 bases between the germline ends. The germline V gene has CDR1 MDHEN and CDR2 SYDVKM. The CDR3 covers 14 residues. CDR3 DNA: TGTGCCAGCAGTTCAGGGACATTCATTATTGAAGCTTTCTTT. This sequence encodes CASSSGTFIIEAFF.

The chain employs TRBV7-9 and TRBJ2-3; D is unclear. Germline CDR1 and CDR2: SEHNR and FQNEAQ (reference sequence). This CDR3 has 17 amino acids. V gave up 3 bases and J gave up 2 bases, with 18 bases separating them. The chain's CDR3 is CASSFYAGGLPTDTQYF. The CDR3, as DNA: TGTGCCAGCAGCTTTTATGCCGGCGGTCTTCCCACAGATACGCAGTATTTT.

This chain uses TRBV6-5 with TRBJ1-4; tentatively, D is TRBD1 (5 bases). CDR3 size: 15 residues. The germline gives CDR1 MNHEY, CDR2 SVGAGI. V shed 0 bases and J shed 8 bases, with 13 bases lying between them. The DNA for the CDR3 is TGTGCCAGCAGTTACTCGTGGGGCCGGGAGGAAAAACTGTTTTTT. This encodes CASSYSWGREEKLFF.

This sequence joins TRBV25-1 and TRBJ1-1; D is unclear. The CDR3 extends over 13 amino acids. The germline gives CDR1 MGHDK, CDR2 SYGVNS. V lost 6 bases to trimming and J lost 2 bases, with 10 bases between them. CDR3 DNA sequence: TGTGCCAGCAGGGCTCGGCTCAACACTGAAGCTTTCTTT. Amino acids: CASRARLNTEAFF.

V is TRBV2 and J is TRBJ2-7, with 11 bases that match TRBD1. Germline CDR1 reads SNHLY; CDR2 reads FYNNEI. The CDR3 spans 15 residues. V lost 8 bases, J lost 3 bases, and 9 bases stayed unmatched. In DNA form, the CDR3 reads TGTGCCAGCGGAGGGGGGACAGGGGGTCTCTACGAGCAGTACTTC. Translation gives CASGGGTGGLYEQYF.

The chain is built from TRBV27 and TRBJ2-3; no firm D call. Trimming shortened V by 0 bases and J by 3 bases, and 13 bases separated the two germline ends. Germline CDR1 and CDR2: MNHEY and SMNVEV (reference sequence). The CDR3 sequence is 16 residues long. The CDR3 loop reads CASSLSGRRPTDTQYF. The CDR3 region has the DNA TGTGCCAGCAGTTTATCCGGCCGAAGACCAACAGATACGCAGTATTTT.

The chain links TRBV5-4 to TRBJ2-7, with D hard to call. Germline V gene lookup returns CDR1 SGHNT and CDR2 YYREEE (reference sequence). This CDR3 contains 13 residues. The ends were cut back, 6 bases at V and 3 bases at J, with 13 bases in the middle. CDR3 region: CASKLVGGYEQYF. For the CDR3, the DNA is TGTGCCAGCAAATTGGTGGGCGGCTACGAGCAGTACTTC.

The gene calls are TRBV11-2 and TRBJ1-2; 12 nucleotides match TRBD1. V shed 5 bases and J 6 bases; nucleotides not matched to a gene: 7. The CDR3 spans 15 residues. Germline V gene lookup returns CDR1 SGHAT and CDR2 FQNNGV. The chain's CDR3 is CASSPRDRGLDGYTF. The CDR3 bases are TGTGCCAGCAGCCCCCGGGACAGGGGGCTAGATGGCTACACCTTC.

V usage is TRBV15 and J usage is TRBJ2-7; D perhaps matches TRBD2 (6 bases). The CDR3 sequence is 16 residues long. Looked up from germline, CDR1 is LNHNV and CDR2 is YYDKDF (reference sequence). The V gene lost 0 bases and the J gene lost 9 bases, with 21 bases spanning the gap. The CDR3 loop reads CATSRDRGNGIVGQYF. DNA of the CDR3: TGTGCCACCAGCAGAGATCGGGGGAACGGTATAGTGGGGCAGTACTTC.

The rearrangement uses TRBV7-7 and TRBJ2-2, with D tentatively TRBD1 or TRBD2 (6 bases each). Germline lookup yields CDR1 SSHAT and CDR2 FNYEAQ (reference sequence). The CDR3 runs to 14 residues. In DNA form, the CDR3 reads TGTGCTAGCGGCCGGGGGCGCGACACCGGGGAGCTGTTTTTT. Protein product: CASGRGRDTGELFF.

This chain uses TRBV5-1 with TRBJ1-5; no reliable D call. The CDR3 runs 15 residues. V was pared by 0 bases and J by 3 bases, with 10 bases between. Germline values: CDR1 SGHRS, CDR2 YFSETQ. CDR3 amino acids: CASSLVQAFNQPQHF. CDR3 nucleotides: TGCGCCAGCAGCTTGGTCCAGGCCTTCAATCAGCCCCAGCATTTT.

The chain combines TRBV10-3 with TRBJ2-7; D unclear. CDR3 length: 14 residues. With 11 bases removed from V and 2 bases from J, the gap between germline ends came to 19 bases. Germline CDR1 reads ENHRY; CDR2 reads SYGVKD. CDR3 in DNA: TGTGCCGCACAAAGCCCTTTGCCCCCCTACGAGCAGTACTTC. Translation gives CAAQSPLPPYEQYF.

The chain is built from TRBV9 and TRBJ2-7; 9 bases line up with TRBD2. With V trimmed by 1 base and J by 5 bases, 10 bases remained unmatched. CDR3 length: 16 residues. The germline CDR1 and CDR2 sequences are SGDLS and YYNGEE. The CDR3 protein is CASSVLAGAVSNEQYF. CDR3 nucleotide sequence: TGTGCCAGCAGCGTATTAGCGGGAGCGGTTTCTAACGAGCAGTACTTC.

This chain uses TRBV29-1 with TRBJ2-1; 11 bases line up with TRBD2. Per germline, CDR1 SQVTM and CDR2 ANQGSEA. The V and J ends lost 7 bases and 7 bases, in that order; junction bases with no gene match: 9. The CDR3 runs 14 residues. CDR3 DNA sequence: TGCAGCGCTCATAGCGGGAGGGCTAGGAATGAGCAGTTCTTC. It translates to CSAHSGRARNEQFF.

This chain uses TRBV5-1 with TRBJ2-7; D is possibly TRBD1 or TRBD2 (5 bases each). The CDR3 has 16 residues. V lost 3 bases, J lost 0 bases, and 16 bases lay in between. Germline-derived CDR1 and CDR2 are SGHRS and YFSETQ. CDR3 amino acids: CASSWDRGKSSYEQYF. The CDR3 coding sequence is TGCGCCAGCAGCTGGGACCGAGGGAAGAGCTCCTACGAGCAGTACTTC.

This clone appeared once. V is TRBV11-2 and J is TRBJ1-1, with TRBD1 matching 8 bases. This CDR3 contains 18 residues. Germline assignment: CDR1 SGHAT and CDR2 FQNNGV. The V segment lost 5 bases and the J segment 6 bases; nucleotides outside the gene matches: 20. CDR3 in amino acids: CASSASFGQGLGSPEAFF. DNA for the CDR3: TGTGCCAGCAGCGCCAGCTTTGGACAGGGTTTGGGTTCCCCTGAAGCTTTCTTT.

The chain has TRBV29-1 and TRBJ2-7; 12 positions agree with TRBD2. Germline V gene sequence: CDR1 SQVTM, CDR2 ANQGSEA. Germline trimming cut 3 bases from V and 0 bases from J; bases unmatched to any gene: 6. This CDR3 has 16 residues. DNA of the CDR3: TGCAGCGTTGAGACTAGCGGGGGTTGGAGCTCCTACGAGCAGTACTTC. Its translation: CSVETSGGWSSYEQYF.

The V call is TRBV15, the J call TRBJ1-2; 8 bases line up with TRBD1. The CDR3 extends over 16 amino acids. Germline trimming cut 0 bases from V and 2 bases from J; bases unmatched to any gene: 5. The germline V gene has CDR1 LNHNV and CDR2 YYDKDF (reference sequence). The CDR3 sequence: CATSRDFRGHNYGYTF. CDR3 in DNA: TGTGCCACCAGCAGAGACTTCAGGGGGCACAACTATGGCTACACCTTC.

The rearrangement links TRBV5-5 to TRBJ1-1; D unresolved. With 4 bases removed from V and 6 bases from J, the gap between germline ends came to 10 bases. The germline CDR1 and CDR2 sequences are SGHKS and YYEKEE (reference sequence). This CDR3 region has 12 residues. In DNA, the CDR3 is TGTGCCAGCAGCGCAAGTTTCCCTGAAGCTTTCTTT. Amino acid sequence: CASSASFPEAFF.

This chain connects TRBV5-3 to TRBJ1-2, with D possibly TRBD1 on 5 matching bases. TRBV5-3 is flagged as an ORF with uncertain function. The CDR3 length is 15 residues. Trimming cost V 3 bases and J 0 bases, with 12 bases left between them. CDR3 protein: CARSCSSGANYGYTF. The CDR3 nucleotides are TGTGCCAGAAGCTGTTCGTCGGGGGCTAACTATGGCTACACCTTC.